This T cell receptor beta chain is drawn from a study of CD8+ T cells in alopecia areata. Study results and caveats: Affected lesional scalp, above all in alopecia totalis/universalis, was more clonal than normal scalp.

In five patients, CD4+ T cells were split by CD25+CD127- sorting. The investigators collected lesional scalp punch biopsies and peripheral blood from alopecia areata patients. Germline CDR1 MGHDK, CDR2 SYGVNS. The CDR3 contains 17 residues. Between the trimmed V and J ends, which lost 4 bases and 0 bases, there was a span of 19 bases. cDNA reverse transcribed from extracted RNA served as the sequencing template. The table came from immunoSEQ multiplex PCR; TCRdb's copy has only in-frame clones and leaves some out. Altogether about 37,000 clones are present, less than 55% being singletons, with the ten largest covering roughly 1.8%. As concerns this clone: Its target is not known.

V gene TRBV25-1 combines with J gene TRBJ2-7, with D possibly TRBD2 on 6 matching bases. Source material: CD4+ Tregs sorted from blood. This receptor was taken from a human donor with alopecia areata. Written as DNA, the CDR3 is TGTGCCAGCAGTGCCCTAATGGGGGGACGGAGCTCCTACGAGCAGTACTTC. This codes for CASSALMGGRSSYEQYF.